These T cell receptor beta chains were read from a single sample in a study of OX40 agonist ivuxolimab in advanced cancers. TCRdb keeps only in-frame clones here, not all; method: immunoSEQ multiplex PCR. The table has around 58,000 clones, approximately 89% seen once. Sequencing was performed on CD4+ or CD8+ T cells sorted from blood, taken in a trial of the OX40 agonist ivuxolimab. The receptors here all came from an adult with an advanced solid tumor such as melanoma, head and neck, liver or kidney cancer. Both conserved end residues are part of each CDR3. The D gene is left open where the match is weak. Clone size is shown for a subset of rows, as once, few, many or a class of expanded clone.

>.|.|TRBV4-2|TRBJ1-3
TGTGCCAGCAGCCAAGAAGACAGGTCTGGAAACACCATATATTTT
CASSQEDRSGNTIYF
>once|TRBD2|TRBV28|TRBJ2-1
TGTGCCAGCAGGCCGCGGCTACTAGCGGACTCCAATGAGCAGTTCTTC
CASRPRLLADSNEQFF
>.|.|TRBV18|TRBJ2-7
TGTGCCAACTCACCTGGGGGTGGATACGAGCAGTACTTC
CANSPGGGYEQYF
>.|TRBD1|TRBV5-8|TRBJ1-1
TGTGCCAGCCGGGCAGGGGGGAACACTGAAGCTTTCTTT
CASRAGGNTEAFF
>.|.|TRBV28|TRBJ1-5
TGTGCCAGCAGTTTCCCCAGGGTCCATCAGCCCCAGCATTTT
CASSFPRVHQPQHF
>.|TRBD1|TRBV7-6|TRBJ2-1
TGTGCCAGCAGCTCCGGACAGGGGGCTTTCAATGAGCAGTTCTTC
CASSSGQGAFNEQFF
>once|.|TRBV20-1|TRBJ2-1
TGCAGTGCTAACGGGTACAATGAGCAGTTCTTC
CSANGYNEQFF
>.|.|TRBV30|TRBJ2-5
TGTGCCTGGAGTTGGGGAGAAGGGACCCAGTACTTC
CAWSWGEGTQYF
>.|TRBD2|TRBV5-4|TRBJ2-5
TGTGCCAGCAGCCGGGCGGCTAGCGGGAAAGAGACCCAGTACTTC
CASSRAASGKETQYF
>.|.|TRBV5-4|TRBJ2-3
TGTGCCAGCAGCTTAAGCGGGAGCACAGATACGCAGTATTTT
CASSLSGSTDTQYF
>.|.|TRBV11-2|TRBJ1-1
TGTGCCAGCAGCTTAGGACAAAACACTGAAGCTTTCTTT
CASSLGQNTEAFF
>.|.|TRBV6-6|TRBJ1-5
TGTGCCAGCAGTTACTTGACAGATTATAGCAATCAGCCCCAGCATTTT
CASSYLTDYSNQPQHF
>.|.|TRBV6-6|TRBJ1-5
TGTGCCAGCAGCTCCTTTGGTCGGGGAGGTCAGCCCCAGCATTTT
CASSSFGRGGQPQHF
>.|.|TRBV5-1|TRBJ2-7
TGCGCCAGCACTCGAGGACTCCCAGGGGTTTACGAGCAGTACTTC
CASTRGLPGVYEQYF
>.|TRBD1|TRBV6-1|TRBJ1-4
TGTGCCAGCAGTGAGGGACAGGGGATCCGTAATGAAAAACTGTTTTTT
CASSEGQGIRNEKLFF
>.|.|TRBV7-2|TRBJ2-7
TGTGCCAGCAGTTACAGGGCCTACGAGCAGTACTTC
CASSYRAYEQYF
>once|.|TRBV5-8|TRBJ2-3
TGTGCCAGTAACCGTTGGGCCACAGATACGCAGTATTTT
CASNRWATDTQYF
>.|TRBD2|TRBV28|TRBJ2-7
TGTGCCAGCAGTGCGACTAGCGGAGGCTCCTACGAGCAGTACTTC
CASSATSGGSYEQYF
>.|.|TRBV11-1|TRBJ2-1
TGTGCCAGCACCCTAATGGCGGGGAGCTCCTACAATGAGCAGTTCTTC
CASTLMAGSSYNEQFF
>once|TRBD1|TRBV2|TRBJ1-5
TGTGCCAGCAGTGAAGGGACAGGAGGTGTTCAGCCCCAGCATTTT
CASSEGTGGVQPQHF
>once|.|TRBV2|TRBJ1-6
TGTGCCAGCATAAGACGGATTAATTCACCCCTCCACTTT
CASIRRINSPLHF
>.|.|TRBV4-1|TRBJ1-6
TGCGCCAGCAGCCAAGTTGACACCGATTCACCCCTCCACTTT
CASSQVDTDSPLHF
>.|.|TRBV6-1|TRBJ1-4
TGTGCCAGCAGTTTAAACAGGAATGAAAAACTGTTTTTT
CASSLNRNEKLFF
>.|.|TRBV6-4|TRBJ2-3
TGTGCCAGCAGTGACTCCACAACAGATACGCAGTATTTT
CASSDSTTDTQYF
>.|TRBD1|TRBV7-2|TRBJ1-4
TGTGCCAGCAGCTTTCAGGACAGGGGGAATGAAAAACTGTTTTTT
CASSFQDRGNEKLFF
>.|TRBD2|TRBV5-5|TRBJ2-1
TGTGCCAGCAGCTTGGGGATAGCGGGAGGGGACAATGAGCAGTTCTTC
CASSLGIAGGDNEQFF
>.|.|TRBV15|TRBJ1-2
TGTGCCACCAGCAGAGAATCGGTGGCCGTCGGCTACACCTTC
CATSRESVAVGYTF
>.|.|TRBV10-3|TRBJ2-1
TGTGCCATCAGTGGTAGACAGCTAGGGAATGAGCAGTTCTTC
CAISGRQLGNEQFF
>.|TRBD1|TRBV5-6|TRBJ1-2
TGTGCCAGCAGCTCCACAGGGGGCGGCTATGGCTACACCTTC
CASSSTGGGYGYTF
>once|.|TRBV9|TRBJ2-2
TGTGCCAGCTCAGGACAGTCGAACACCGGGGAGCTGTTTTTT
CASSGQSNTGELFF
>.|.|TRBV19|TRBJ1-5
TGTGCCAGTAGTATCGATCCAAGGGGCAATCAGCCCCAGCATTTT
CASSIDPRGNQPQHF
>.|TRBD2|TRBV5-6|TRBJ2-3
TGTGCCAGTAACGGACTAGCGGGGGGAGGGGATACGCAGTATTTT
CASNGLAGGGDTQYF
>.|.|TRBV4-3|TRBJ1-5
TGCGCCAGCAGCCAAGACTGGGGGCGCGAACAGCCCCAGCATTTT
CASSQDWGREQPQHF
>.|TRBD1|TRBV9|TRBJ2-7
TGTGCCAGCAGCCCGCGACAGGGGGGCTTCTCCTACGAGCAGTACTTC
CASSPRQGGFSYEQYF
>.|.|TRBV28|TRBJ1-6
TGTGCCAGCCTTGGGGGCAGGACCTATAATTCACCCCTCCACTTT
CASLGGRTYNSPLHF
>.|.|TRBV7-2|TRBJ2-2
TGTGCCAGCAGCTTATGGGGATCCGGGGAGCTGTTTTTT
CASSLWGSGELFF
>few|.|TRBV27|TRBJ1-1
TGTGCCAGCAGGTCCTACATGAACACTGAAGCTTTCTTT
CASRSYMNTEAFF
>once|.|TRBV28|TRBJ2-5
TGTGCCAGCAGTTTGCCCCCGGGACTTTTCCAAGAGACCCAGTACTTC
CASSLPPGLFQETQYF
>.|TRBD1|TRBV10-3|TRBJ2-7
TGTGCCATCAGTGAAAGACAGGGGGCCTACGAGCAGTACTTC
CAISERQGAYEQYF
>.|.|TRBV19|TRBJ2-3
TGTGCCAGTAGTATGTTGCTGGGCACAGATACGCAGTATTTT
CASSMLLGTDTQYF
>once|.|TRBV9|TRBJ2-1
TGTGCCAGCAGCGTAGGAGGGGGGGAAAGGCAGTTCTTC
CASSVGGGERQFF
>.|.|TRBV6-6|TRBJ2-7
TGTGCCAGCAGAGACACAGGGTCCTACGAGCAGTACTTC
CASRDTGSYEQYF